This T cell receptor beta chain was recorded in a study of blood T cell repertoires in COVID-19. Study information: Acute-phase and convalescent COVID-19 samples originated in the United States, Italy and Spain. T cells, B-cell-depleted T cells, or PBMCs supplied cDNA or gDNA.

CDR3 length: 14 amino acids. Germline V gives CDR1 MNHEY, CDR2 SMNVEV (reference sequence). J was trimmed by 8 bases and V by 8 bases; bases with no gene match: 11. In the study's own analysis: The authors estimated nucleated cell counts from reference gene primer amplification. The protocol was immunoSEQ multiplex PCR, while the TCRdb copy is restricted to in-frame clones and leaves out a portion. D and trimming were read from the DNA, whereas the V and J calls and clone size are those reported in that table. The sample comprises 140,000 to 150,000 clones, around 90% of which are singletons, and roughly 1.5% rests with the top ten.

The sample comprised peripheral blood. This clonotype originated in a woman aged 45-60 years with acute or convalescent COVID-19. The chain links TRBV27 to TRBJ2-1; 8 bases are shared with TRBD2. The CDR3 nucleotides read TGTGCCAGCGGATACAGAGCGGGGGTGGATGAGCAGTTCTTC. It codes for CASGYRAGVDEQFF.